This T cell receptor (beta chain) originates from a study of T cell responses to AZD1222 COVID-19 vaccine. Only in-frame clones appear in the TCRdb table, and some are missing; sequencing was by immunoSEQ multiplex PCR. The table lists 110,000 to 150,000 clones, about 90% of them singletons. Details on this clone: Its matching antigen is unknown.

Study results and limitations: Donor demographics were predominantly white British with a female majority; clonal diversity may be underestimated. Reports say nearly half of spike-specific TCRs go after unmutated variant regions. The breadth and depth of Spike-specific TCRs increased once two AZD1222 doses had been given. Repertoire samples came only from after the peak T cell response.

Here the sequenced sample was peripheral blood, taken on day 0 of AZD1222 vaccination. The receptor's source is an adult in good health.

The CDR3 sequence: CASSPLNNEQFF. DNA of the CDR3: TGTGCCAGTAGCCCACTTAACAATGAGCAGTTCTTC. This rearrangement joins TRBV19 to TRBJ2-1; D is unresolved. V dropped 6 bases and J dropped 5 bases, with 8 bases sitting between them. This CDR3 region has 12 residues. CDR1 is LNHDA, CDR2 SQIVND, per germline (reference sequence).